This T cell receptor (beta chain) was recovered during a study of T cell repertoires in cytomegalovirus infection. Background on the study: Public TCR beta signatures indicated both CMV infection and matching HLA type. Findings and limits, study-wide: In two of eight donors, the top clonotype was HLA-C-restricted CMV-specific.

Each CDR3 protein is one row after TCRdb ran MiXCR on the reads. The sample holds around 530,000 distinct CDR3 sequences, approximately 15% seen once. As for this clonotype: Antigen: not known.

The CDR3 extends over 15 amino acids. V lost 5 bases, J lost 0 bases, and 7 bases stayed unmatched. CDR1 is MNHEY, CDR2 SMNVEV, per germline (reference sequence). The V call is TRBV27, the J call TRBJ2-7; 7 bases align to TRBD1. The material sequenced was CD8+ T cells from PBMCs. This sequence originates from a human donor in good health (CMV status not recorded). Some clones in this sample may be carry-over from other donors' samples. CDR3 in DNA: TGTGCCAGCAGTATCCACAGGGGTACCTCCTACGAGCAGTACTTC. Translation gives CASSIHRGTSYEQYF.